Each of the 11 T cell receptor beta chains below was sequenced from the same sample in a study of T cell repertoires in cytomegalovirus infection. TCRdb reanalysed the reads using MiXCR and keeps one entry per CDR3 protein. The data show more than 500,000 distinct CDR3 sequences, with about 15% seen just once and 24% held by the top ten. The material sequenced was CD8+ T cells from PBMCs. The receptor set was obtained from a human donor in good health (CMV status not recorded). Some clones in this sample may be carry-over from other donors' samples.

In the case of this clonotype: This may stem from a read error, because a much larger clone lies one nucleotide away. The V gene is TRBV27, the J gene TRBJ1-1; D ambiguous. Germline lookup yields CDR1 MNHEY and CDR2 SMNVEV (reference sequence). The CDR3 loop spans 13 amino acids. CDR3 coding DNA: TGTGCCAACAGTTTTGTGGGGAACACTGAAGCTTTCTTT. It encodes CANSFVGNTEAFF.

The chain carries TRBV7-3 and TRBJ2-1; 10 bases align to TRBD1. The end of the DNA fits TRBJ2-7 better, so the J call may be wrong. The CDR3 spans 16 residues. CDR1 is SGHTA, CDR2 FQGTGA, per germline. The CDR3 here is CASSARQGARYNEQYF. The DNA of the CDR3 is TGTGCCAGCAGCGCCCGACAGGGGGCGAGATACAATGAGCAGTACTTC.

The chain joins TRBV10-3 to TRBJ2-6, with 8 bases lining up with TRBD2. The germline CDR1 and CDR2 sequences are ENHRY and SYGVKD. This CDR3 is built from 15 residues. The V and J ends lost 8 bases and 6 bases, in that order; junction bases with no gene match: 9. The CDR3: CAIAGGGGLANVLTF. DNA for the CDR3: TGTGCCATCGCGGGGGGCGGGGGTTTGGCCAACGTCCTGACTTTC.

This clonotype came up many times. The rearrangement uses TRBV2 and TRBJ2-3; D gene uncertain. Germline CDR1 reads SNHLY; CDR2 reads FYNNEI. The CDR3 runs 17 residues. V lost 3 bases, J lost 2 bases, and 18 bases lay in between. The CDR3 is CASSDTAKKPLTDTQYF. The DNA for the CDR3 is TGTGCCAGCAGTGATACAGCAAAAAAACCCCTCACAGATACGCAGTATTTT. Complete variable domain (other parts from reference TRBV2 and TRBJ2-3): EPEVTQTPSHQVTQMGQEVILRCVPISNHLYFYWYRQILGQKVEFLVSFYNNEISEKSEIFDDQFSVERPDGSNFTLKIRSTKLEDSAMYFCASSDTAKKPLTDTQYFGPGTRLTVL.

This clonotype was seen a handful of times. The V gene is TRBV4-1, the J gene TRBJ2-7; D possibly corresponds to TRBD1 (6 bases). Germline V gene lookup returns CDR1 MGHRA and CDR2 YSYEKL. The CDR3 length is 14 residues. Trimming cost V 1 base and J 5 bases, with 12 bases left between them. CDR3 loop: CASSQGTGSNEQYF. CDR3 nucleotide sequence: TGCGCCAGCAGCCAAGGTACAGGGTCCAACGAGCAGTACTTC.

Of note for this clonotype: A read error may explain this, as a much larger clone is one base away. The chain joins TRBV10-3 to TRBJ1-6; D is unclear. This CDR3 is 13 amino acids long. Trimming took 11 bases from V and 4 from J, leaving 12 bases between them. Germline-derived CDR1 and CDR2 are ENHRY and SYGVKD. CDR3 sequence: CAHSGIYNSPLHF. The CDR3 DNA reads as TGTGCCCATTCCGGGATTTATAATTCACCCCTCCACTTT.

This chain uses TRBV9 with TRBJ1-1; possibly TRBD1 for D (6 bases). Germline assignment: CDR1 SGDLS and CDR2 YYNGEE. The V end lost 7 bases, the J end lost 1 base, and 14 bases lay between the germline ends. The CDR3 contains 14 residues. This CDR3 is CASSTGTTNTEAFF. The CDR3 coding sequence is TGTGCCAGCTCAACCGGGACAACGAACACTGAAGCTTTCTTT.

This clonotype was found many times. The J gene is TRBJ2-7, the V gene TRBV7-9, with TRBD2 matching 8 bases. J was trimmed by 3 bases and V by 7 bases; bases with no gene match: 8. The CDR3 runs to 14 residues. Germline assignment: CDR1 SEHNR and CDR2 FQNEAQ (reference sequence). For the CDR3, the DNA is TGTGCCAGCACTTCGGGGGGGGGCGACTACGAGCAGTACTTC. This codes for CASTSGGGDYEQYF.

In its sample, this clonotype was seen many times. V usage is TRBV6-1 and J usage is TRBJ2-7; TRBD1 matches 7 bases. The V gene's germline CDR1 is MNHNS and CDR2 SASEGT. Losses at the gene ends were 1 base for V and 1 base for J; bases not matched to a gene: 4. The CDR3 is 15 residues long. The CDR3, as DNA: TGTGCCAGCAGTGAAGTCGGACAGGCGTCCTACGAGCAGTACTTC. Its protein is CASSEVGQASYEQYF.

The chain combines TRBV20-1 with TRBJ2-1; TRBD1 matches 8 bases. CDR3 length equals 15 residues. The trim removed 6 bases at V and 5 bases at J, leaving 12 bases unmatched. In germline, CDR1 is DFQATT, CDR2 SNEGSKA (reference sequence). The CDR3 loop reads CSAPPVTGVHNEQFF. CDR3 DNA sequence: TGCAGTGCGCCCCCCGTGACAGGGGTCCACAATGAGCAGTTCTTC.

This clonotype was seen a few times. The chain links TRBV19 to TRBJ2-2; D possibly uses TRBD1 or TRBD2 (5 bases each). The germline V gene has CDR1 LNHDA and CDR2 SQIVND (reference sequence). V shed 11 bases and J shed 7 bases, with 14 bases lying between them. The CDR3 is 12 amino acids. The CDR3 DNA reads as TGTGCCGGCAGAGGGGCCGGCGGGGAGCTGTTTTTT. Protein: CAGRGAGGELFF.